The 15 T cell receptor beta chains below were found in one sample sequenced in a study of Ad26.COV2.S vaccination and SARS-CoV-2 variants. The protocol was immunoSEQ multiplex PCR, while the TCRdb copy is restricted to in-frame clones and leaves out a portion. The sample lists hundreds of thousands of clones, approximately 89% occurring once. Treatment described: approximately 18 received Ad26.COV2.S at low or high dose, single or two shots; roughly five received placebo; per-sample allocation not given. Samples analyzed were those drawn on day 63 after the first vaccine or placebo injection. The sample was peripheral blood, taken in a trial of Ad26.COV2.S vaccine versus placebo. These receptors all stem from a person aged 18-60 years who received the Ad26.COV2.S COVID-19 vaccine or a placebo.

This chain joins TRBV4-3 and TRBJ1-2, with TRBD1 as a possible D gene (6 bases). This CDR3 has 14 amino acids. The V end lost 1 base, the J end lost 8 bases, and 14 bases lay between the germline ends. Germline CDR1 LGHNA, CDR2 YSLEER. The CDR3: CASSQATTGIGYTF. In nucleotides, the CDR3 is TGCGCCAGCAGCCAAGCCACTACAGGGATCGGCTACACCTTC.

The chain carries TRBV5-5 and TRBJ1-5; possibly TRBD1 for D (5 bases). Germline-derived CDR1 and CDR2 are SGHKS and YYEKEE (reference sequence). The V end was cut by 2 bases, the J end by 4 bases, with 10 bases between. This CDR3 has 14 residues. CDR3 region: CASSFDRGNQPQHF. The CDR3 DNA is TGTGCCAGCAGCTTTGATAGGGGTAATCAGCCCCAGCATTTT.

The V call is TRBV7-9, the J call TRBJ2-5; 12 bases are shared with TRBD2. From germline, CDR1 is SEHNR and CDR2 FQNEAQ (reference sequence). This CDR3 is built from 18 residues. The ends lost 1 base at V and 6 bases at J; junction bases unmatched: 12. The CDR3 is CASSLEIYRTSGTKTQYF. The CDR3 DNA reads as TGTGCCAGCAGCTTAGAGATTTATCGGACTAGCGGGACAAAGACCCAGTACTTC.

The rearrangement links TRBV19 to TRBJ1-3; unclear D gene. CDR1 is LNHDA and CDR2 is SQIVND in the germline V gene (reference sequence). This CDR3 region has 14 residues. Trimming cost V 2 bases and J 0 bases, with 5 bases left between them. The CDR3 region has the DNA TGTGCCAGTAGTATACACGGCTCTGGAAACACCATATATTTT. It codes for CASSIHGSGNTIYF.

This clone was observed once. The CDR3 here is CASSKGSRDRVTGELFF. CDR3 coding DNA: TGTGCCAGCAGCAAGGGGTCCCGGGACAGGGTCACCGGGGAGCTGTTTTTT. The chain recombines TRBV21-1 with TRBJ2-2; TRBD1 was called by the table and not checked on the DNA. TRBV21-1 has pseudogene status. There are 17 residues in the CDR3.

The chain is built from TRBV27 and TRBJ1-6; D may be TRBD1 (5 bases). This CDR3 comprises 15 residues. Germline lookup yields CDR1 MNHEY and CDR2 SMNVEV (reference sequence). The V and J ends lost 4 bases and 10 bases respectively, with 17 bases between them. CDR3 nucleotide sequence: TGTGCCAGCAGTTACCAGGGATTCGTCCTCTCACCCCTCCACTTT. This sequence encodes CASSYQGFVLSPLHF.

A single count supports this clone. The same CDR3 can be traced to other DNA sequences in this sample. The chain couples TRBV20-1 to TRBJ1-5; no definite D call. Trimming cost V 3 bases and J 1 base, with 1 base left between them. CDR1 is DFQATT, CDR2 SNEGSKA, per germline (reference sequence). The CDR3 length is 11 residues. CDR3 DNA: TGCAGTGCTAGCAGCAATCAGCCCCAGCATTTT. Translating gives CSASSNQPQHF.

The J gene is TRBJ2-5, the V gene TRBV7-2; 10 bases agree with TRBD2. Germline CDR1 SGHTA, CDR2 FQGNSA. This CDR3 spans 16 amino acids. The trim removed 4 bases at V and 5 bases at J, leaving 10 bases unmatched. The CDR3 here is CASSYPERGGLETQYF. The CDR3 bases are TGTGCCAGCAGCTACCCTGAGCGGGGGGGCCTTGAGACCCAGTACTTC.

This rearrangement joins TRBV18 to TRBJ2-5, with TRBD2 matching 8 bases. J lost 2 bases, V lost 1 base, and 6 bases had no gene match. The germline CDR1 and CDR2 sequences are KGHSH and LQKENI. This CDR3 comprises 16 residues. CDR3 residues: CASSPRVAGSQETQYF. The CDR3 bases are TGTGCCAGCTCACCACGAGTAGCGGGATCTCAAGAGACCCAGTACTTC.

Comment on this clone: Other DNA sequences in this specimen translate into the identical CDR3. The chain is built from TRBV7-9 and TRBJ1-1, with 7 bases identical to TRBD1. The ends lost 5 bases at V and 1 base at J; junction bases unmatched: 1. The CDR3 sequence is 13 residues long. CDR1 and CDR2 (germline): SEHNR, FQNEAQ (reference sequence). The CDR3 spells CASSGQENTEAFF. The CDR3 nucleotides read TGTGCCAGCAGCGGACAGGAGAACACTGAAGCTTTCTTT.

This chain uses TRBV6-4 with TRBJ2-2; 12 bases agree with TRBD2. V gave up 5 bases and J gave up 0 bases; unmatched junction bases: 10. CDR3 length: 19 residues. Per the germline V gene, CDR1 is MRHNA and CDR2 is SNTAGT. Here the CDR3 DNA reads TGTGCCAGCAGTTCGCCAAACAGGACTAGCGGGGCGAACACCGGGGAGCTGTTTTTT. Protein product: CASSSPNRTSGANTGELFF.

The chain joins TRBV7-2 to TRBJ2-5; D remains ambiguous. The CDR3 totals 14 residues. The germline V and J ends were trimmed by 5 bases and 5 bases, with 15 bases remaining between them. Germline-derived CDR1 and CDR2 are SGHTA and FQGNSA. The CDR3 is CASSPRTARETQYF. The CDR3, as DNA: TGTGCCAGCAGCCCCAGGACGGCTCGGGAGACCCAGTACTTC.

This rearrangement joins TRBV9 to TRBJ1-1; TRBD1 agrees at 9 bases. Looked up from germline, CDR1 is SGDLS and CDR2 is YYNGEE. V dropped 3 bases and J dropped 6; count of bases not matched to a gene: 12. The CDR3 is 16 residues long. The CDR3 DNA is TGTGCCAGCAGCGACCAACTTTCCGGGACAGGGTCTGAAGCTTTCTTT. It yields the protein CASSDQLSGTGSEAFF.

The chain has TRBV11-2 and TRBJ2-2; 7 nucleotides agree with TRBD1. The CDR3 spans 16 residues. The V gene end was trimmed by 2 bases and the J gene end by 3 bases; junction bases not matched to a gene: 6. Looked up from germline, CDR1 is SGHAT and CDR2 is FQNNGV. This chain's CDR3 is CASSLLRTGDTGELFF. The CDR3 coding sequence is TGTGCCAGCAGCTTATTGAGGACAGGAGACACCGGGGAGCTGTTTTTT.

This chain joins TRBV10-3 and TRBJ1-5; possible D gene TRBD1, 5 bases. V was shortened by 5 bases and J by 1 base, with 12 bases between the two germline ends. From germline, CDR1 is ENHRY and CDR2 SYGVKD. This CDR3 is 15 amino acids long. The CDR3 nucleotides read TGTGCCATCAGTCCCGGACATCCCAGCAATCAGCCCCAGCATTTT. As protein: CAISPGHPSNQPQHF.